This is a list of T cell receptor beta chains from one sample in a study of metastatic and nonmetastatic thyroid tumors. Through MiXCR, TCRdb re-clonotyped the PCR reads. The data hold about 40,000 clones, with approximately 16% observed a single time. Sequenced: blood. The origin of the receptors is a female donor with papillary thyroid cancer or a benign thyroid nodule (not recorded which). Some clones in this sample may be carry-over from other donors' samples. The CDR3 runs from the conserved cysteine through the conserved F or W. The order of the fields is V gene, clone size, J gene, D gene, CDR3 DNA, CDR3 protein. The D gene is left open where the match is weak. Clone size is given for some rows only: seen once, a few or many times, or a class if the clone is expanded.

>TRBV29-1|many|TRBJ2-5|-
TGCAGCGTGGCCAGAGAGACCCAGTACTTC
CSVARETQYF
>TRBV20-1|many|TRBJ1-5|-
TGCAGTGCTATAGAATATAGCAATCAGCCCCAGCATTTT
CSAIEYSNQPQHF
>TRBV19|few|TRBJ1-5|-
TGTGCCAGTAGTAAGGGGAGGGATCAGCCCCAGCATTTT
CASSKGRDQPQHF
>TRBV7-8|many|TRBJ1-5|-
TGTGCCAGCAGCAAACAGGGCCAGCCCCAGCATTTT
CASSKQGQPQHF
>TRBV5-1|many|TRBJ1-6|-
TGCGCCAGCAGCTCCGAGGGGGTTGGCTCACCCCTCCACTTT
CASSSEGVGSPLHF
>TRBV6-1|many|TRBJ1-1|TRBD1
TGTGCCAGCAGCCACGGACAGGGAGAAGCTTTCTTT
CASSHGQGEAFF
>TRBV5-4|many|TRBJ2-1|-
TGTGCCAGCAGCTTCGACAGACGGAATGAGCAGTTCTTC
CASSFDRRNEQFF
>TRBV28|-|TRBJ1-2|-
TGTGCCAGCAGGTCAGGGGCGGTTTATGGCTACACCTTC
CASRSGAVYGYTF
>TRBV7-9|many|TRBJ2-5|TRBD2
TGTGCCAGCAGCTTAACAGCGGGAGAAGAGACCCAGTACTTC
CASSLTAGEETQYF
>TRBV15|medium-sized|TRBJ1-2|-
TGTGCCACCAGCAGGGGGGATACAGGGATCGATGGCTACACCTTC
CATSRGDTGIDGYTF
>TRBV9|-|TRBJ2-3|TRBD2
TGTGCCAGCAGCACCCGTCGAGCGGGGGGATCAGATACGAAGTATTTT
CASSTRRAGGSDTKYF
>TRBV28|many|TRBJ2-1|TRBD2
TGTGCCAGCAGTTGGCTAGCGGGAGGAAATGAGCAGTTCTTC
CASSWLAGGNEQFF
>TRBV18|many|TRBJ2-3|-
TGTGCCAGCAAAGAGCCCTTGACAGATACGCAGTATTTT
CASKEPLTDTQYF
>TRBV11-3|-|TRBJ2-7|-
TGTGCCAGCAGCTTATGTCAGTATGCGGAGCAGTACTTC
CASSLCQYAEQYF
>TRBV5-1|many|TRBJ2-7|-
TGCGCCAGCAGGGAAGACAGTATCTACGAGCAGTACTTC
CASREDSIYEQYF
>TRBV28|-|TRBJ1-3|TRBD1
TGTGCCAGCAGTTTAGGGCAGGGGGTGCCGGGAAACACCATATATTTT
CASSLGQGVPGNTIYF
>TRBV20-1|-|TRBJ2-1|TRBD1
TGCAGTGCCCAGCCCGGGACAGGAGACTACAATGAGCAGTTCTTC
CSAQPGTGDYNEQFF
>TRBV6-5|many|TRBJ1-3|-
TGTGCCAGCAGTTACTCGAATCGGGGTAATACCATATATTTT
CASSYSNRGNTIYF
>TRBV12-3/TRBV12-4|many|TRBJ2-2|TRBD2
TGTGCCAGCAGTTTCGGGCTAGCGGTGGCCGGGGAGCTGTTTTTT
CASSFGLAVAGELFF
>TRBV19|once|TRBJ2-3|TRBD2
TGTGCCAGTAGTCCGCGCCGCGGGGGGAGCACAGATACGCAGTATTTT
CASSPRRGGSTDTQYF
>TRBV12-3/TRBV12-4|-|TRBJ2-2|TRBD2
TGTGCCAGCAGTCGGACTAGCGGGAGGGTAACCTGGGAGCTGTTTTTT
CASSRTSGRVTWELFF
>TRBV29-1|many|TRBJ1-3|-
TGCAGCGCAGGGGTTACTGGAAACACCATATATTTT
CSAGVTGNTIYF
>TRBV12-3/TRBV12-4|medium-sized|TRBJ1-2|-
TGTGCCAGCAGTTTAAGGCTCTCTTTAGTGACAGCTCGATGGGGCTACACCTTC
CASSLRLSLVTARWGYTF
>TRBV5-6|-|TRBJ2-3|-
TGTGCCAGCAGCGGATCTGGAGGGGCAGATACTCAGTATTTT
CASSGSGGADTQYF
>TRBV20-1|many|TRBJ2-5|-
TGCAGTCCGCGACTAGAAGAGACCCAGTACTTC
CSPRLEETQYF
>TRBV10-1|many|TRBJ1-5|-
TGCGCCAGCAGCTACGACGGACGATATAGCAATCAGCCCCAGCATTTT
CASSYDGRYSNQPQHF
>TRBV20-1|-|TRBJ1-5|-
TGCAGTGCCCAGCTCGCAGTCCGGAATCAGACCCAGCATTTT
CSAQLAVRNQTQHF
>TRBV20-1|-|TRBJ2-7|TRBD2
TGCAGTGCTAGTCCACTAGCGGGAGCCTACGAGCAGTACTTC
CSASPLAGAYEQYF
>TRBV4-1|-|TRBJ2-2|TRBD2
TGCGCCAGCAGCCAACTAGCCGGGGGGGCCACCGGGGATCTGTTTTTT
CASSQLAGGATGDLFF
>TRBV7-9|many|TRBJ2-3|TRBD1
TGTGCCAGCAGCTTAGTTGTGGGACAGGGGACAGATACGCAGTATTTT
CASSLVVGQGTDTQYF
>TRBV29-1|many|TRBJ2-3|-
TGCAGCGTCCCGGGTGAGGGCACAGATACGCAGTATTTT
CSVPGEGTDTQYF
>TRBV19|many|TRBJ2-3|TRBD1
TGTGCCAGTAGTACGTACCCGACAGGGGGCGCAGATACGCAGTATTTT
CASSTYPTGGADTQYF
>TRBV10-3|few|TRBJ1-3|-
TGTGCCACCTCAGCCTTCGACAGCCCCTCTGGAAACACCATATATTTT
CATSAFDSPSGNTIYF
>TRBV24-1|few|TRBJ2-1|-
TGCGCCACCAGTGATATCAGGGGCTGGGGGGCGGGTGAGCAGTTCTTC
CATSDIRGWGAGEQFF
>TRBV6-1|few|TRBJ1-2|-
TGTGCCAGCAGCGCGACCCCAAGCTGGGGGCCTAACTATGGCTACACCTTC
CASSATPSWGPNYGYTF